This TCR beta chain was recovered during a study of T cell repertoires in aging, cancer and after chemotherapy. Turning to the study itself: Over several months to years, re-sampled healthy donor repertoires clearly shared clones. Study-level points and caveats: Healthy donors lost TCR diversity with age mainly through richness, cancer patients through richness and evenness. Across the chemotherapy interval, each cancer cohort showed higher median generation probability, suggesting thymic rebound.

Peripheral blood genomic DNA, not sorted cells or RNA, was the template. Multiplex touch-down PCR with TRB-A/B primers amplified rearranged V-D-J TRB sequences. In TCRdb, the multiplex PCR reads were re-called with MiXCR into one record per CDR3 protein. The sample lists hundreds of distinct CDR3 sequences, 25% to 30% occurring once. This clonotype was detected a few times. Its antigen is not known. V was cut by 4 bases and J by 3 bases, with 13 bases left in between. This CDR3 is built from 14 residues. CDR1 is DFQATT and CDR2 is SNEGSKA in the germline V gene (reference sequence). Sequencing was carried out using blood. The receptor was derived from a human donor in good health. This chain uses TRBV20-1 with TRBJ2-4; D might be TRBD1 or TRBD2, each matching 6 bases. CDR3 nucleotides: TGCAGTGCTATTCGGGGGCTGGGCAAAAACATTCAGTACTTC. It yields the protein CSAIRGLGKNIQYF.